This entry lists 27 T cell receptor beta chains sequenced from one sample in a study of naive and memory T cell subsets. Amplification of ligated cDNA took four PCR rounds with SP2 and nested alpha and beta constant primers. Each CDR3 protein gets one entry after TCRdb re-called the UMI-ligation and nested PCR reads with MiXCR. The sample includes approximately 37,000 distinct CDR3 sequences, 11% of them seen just once. Treatment indicated: skin biopsy from PPD injection site in Mantoux-positive individual. TCR cDNA received a 3' ligated oligonucleotide that carried a UMI. The sample here was skin, taken from a tuberculin skin test site. These receptors were collected from an adult in good health.

This clonotype was detected many times. The V gene is TRBV3-1, the J gene TRBJ2-7, with D perhaps matching TRBD1 (6 bases). V was trimmed by 4 bases and J by 0 bases, leaving 10 bases between them. Germline CDR1 and CDR2: LGHDT and YNNKEL (reference sequence). CDR3 length equals 14 residues. The CDR3 sequence: CASSRDISSYEQYF. Written as DNA, the CDR3 is TGTGCCAGCAGCCGGGACATCTCCTCCTACGAGCAGTACTTC.

This clonotype was picked up many times. This rearrangement joins TRBV29-1 to TRBJ2-3; D possibly corresponds to TRBD2 (5 bases). Germline V gene sequence: CDR1 SQVTM, CDR2 ANQGSEA. V lost 5 bases, J lost 0 bases, and 15 bases lay in between. The CDR3 spans 15 residues. Written as DNA, the CDR3 is TGCAGCGTTCTCTCAACTAGGGCTAGCACAGATACGCAGTATTTT. This gives the protein CSVLSTRASTDTQYF.

This clonotype has ten or more counts. The V and J genes are TRBV4-2 and TRBJ2-1; 9 nucleotides agree with TRBD2. The V gene end was trimmed by 6 bases and the J gene end by 2 bases; junction bases not matched to a gene: 5. The CDR3 consists of 15 residues. CDR1 and CDR2 (germline): LGHNA, YNFKEQ. The CDR3 here is CASSQIAGAYNEQFF. DNA of the CDR3: TGTGCCAGCAGTCAGATAGCGGGAGCCTACAATGAGCAGTTCTTC.

The table lists this clonotype with many counts. The gene calls are TRBV18 and TRBJ2-1, with a weak D call TRBD1 (5 bases). Germline CDR1 and CDR2: KGHSH and LQKENI. This CDR3 is built from 12 residues. V shed 3 bases and J shed 8 bases, with 8 bases lying between them. Here the CDR3 reads CASSPDTDEQFF. CDR3 DNA: TGTGCCAGCTCACCGGACACTGATGAGCAGTTCTTC.

The sample holds many counts of this clonotype. The rearrangement uses TRBV20-1 and TRBJ2-7; D gene uncertain. This CDR3 is 16 amino acids long. With 1 base removed from V and 0 bases from J, the gap between germline ends came to 16 bases. Germline assignment: CDR1 DFQATT and CDR2 SNEGSKA (reference sequence). The CDR3: CSARGQDGSYSYEQYF. In DNA form, the CDR3 reads TGCAGTGCTAGAGGACAAGACGGTTCATACTCCTACGAGCAGTACTTC.

By share, this clonotype counts as medium-sized. V gene TRBV20-1 combines with J gene TRBJ2-3, with D uncertain. V dropped 6 bases and J dropped 4 bases, with 14 bases sitting between them. The CDR3 consists of 13 residues. The germline V gene has CDR1 DFQATT and CDR2 SNEGSKA (reference sequence). The CDR3 reads CSAIGQVPDTQYF. CDR3 sequence (DNA): TGCAGTGCCATAGGGCAGGTTCCAGATACGCAGTATTTT.

This clonotype has a count of ten or more. In DNA form, the CDR3 reads TGTGCCAGCAGTTTCTATGGAACTAGCACAGATACGCAGTATTTT. This gives the protein CASSFYGTSTDTQYF. The chain links TRBV27 to TRBJ2-3; D is uncertain. Germline CDR1 reads MNHEY; CDR2 reads SMNVEV (reference sequence). The CDR3 spans 15 residues. Trimming pared 3 bases from V and 0 bases from J, leaving 10 bases between.

This clonotype was counted ten times or more. This chain joins TRBV5-1 and TRBJ2-5; D is unresolved. This CDR3 is built from 16 residues. Deletions cut 0 bases from V and 8 bases from J, with 20 bases between. The germline CDR1 and CDR2 sequences are SGHRS and YFSETQ. The CDR3: CASSLDPPDVRSTQYF. As DNA, the CDR3 is TGCGCCAGCAGCTTGGACCCCCCCGACGTACGTAGTACCCAGTACTTC. The entire variable domain, with the rest obtained from reference TRBV5-1 and TRBJ2-5, is as follows: KAGVTQTPRYLIKTRGQQVTLSCSPISGHRSVSWYQQTPGQGLQFLFEYFSETQRNKGNFPGRFSGRQFSNSRSEMNVSTLELGDSALYLCASSLDPPDVRSTQYFGPGTRLLVL.

This chain joins TRBV30 and TRBJ2-7; 8 nucleotides match TRBD1. Trimming removed 3 bases from V and 5 bases from J; junction bases left unmatched: 6. The germline CDR1 and CDR2 sequences are GTSNPN and SVGIG (reference sequence). This CDR3 has 13 amino acids. The CDR3 reads CAWSPGGGNEQYF. The CDR3 DNA follows: TGTGCCTGGAGCCCAGGGGGCGGAAACGAGCAGTACTTC. Filled out from reference TRBV30 and TRBJ2-7, the complete variable domain reads SQTIHQWPATLVQPVGSPLSLECTVEGTSNPNLYWYRQAAGRGLQLLFYSVGIGQISSEVPQNLSASRPQDRQFILSSKKLLLSDSGFYLCAWSPGGGNEQYFGPGTRLTVT.

This clonotype occurred many times. The rearrangement uses TRBV20-1 and TRBJ2-6, with 9 positions matching TRBD1. This CDR3 contains 17 residues. Germline assignment: CDR1 DFQATT and CDR2 SNEGSKA (reference sequence). J was trimmed by 0 bases and V by 3 bases; bases with no gene match: 6. CDR3 DNA: TGCAGTGCTAGCGATGGGACAGGGCCCTCTGGGGCCAACGTCCTGACTTTC. It yields the protein CSASDGTGPSGANVLTF.

This clonotype is labeled as medium-sized. This sequence joins TRBV24-1 and TRBJ2-1; the D call may be TRBD1 or TRBD2 (5 bases each). V was pared by 1 base and J by 4 bases, with 10 bases between. The CDR3 totals 15 residues. Germline V gene sequence: CDR1 KGHDR, CDR2 SFDVKD. Here the CDR3 reads CATSDLGTEYNEQFF. The CDR3 nucleotides are TGTGCCACCAGTGATTTAGGGACGGAATACAATGAGCAGTTCTTC.

The chain is built from TRBV28 and TRBJ2-2; the match to TRBD2 covers 12 bases. With V trimmed by 5 bases and J by 6 bases, 7 bases remained unmatched. The CDR3 is 16 amino acids. From germline, CDR1 is MDHEN and CDR2 SYDVKM. CDR3 protein: CASSPRLAGASGELFF. CDR3 in DNA: TGTGCCAGCAGTCCACGACTAGCGGGAGCATCCGGGGAGCTGTTTTTT. The entire variable domain, with the rest obtained from reference TRBV28 and TRBJ2-2, is as follows: DVKVTQSSRYLVKRTGEKVFLECVQDMDHENMFWYRQDPGLGLRLIYFSYDVKMKEKGDIPEGYSVSREKKERFSLILESASTNQTSMYLCASSPRLAGASGELFFGEGSRLTVL.

The V call is TRBV9, the J call TRBJ2-6, with D possibly TRBD2 on 6 matching bases. The CDR3 totals 18 residues. The germline V gene has CDR1 SGDLS and CDR2 YYNGEE. V shed 0 bases and J shed 1 base, with 14 bases lying between them. The CDR3 sequence is CASSVDREMSSGANVLTF. The CDR3 DNA is TGTGCCAGCAGCGTAGATCGGGAGATGTCTTCTGGGGCCAACGTCCTGACTTTC.

In nucleotides, the CDR3 is TGTGCCAGCAGCTGGGACAGGGGGATCACTGAAGCTTTCTTT. It specifies CASSWDRGITEAFF. V gene TRBV7-9 combines with J gene TRBJ1-1, with 11 positions matching TRBD1. Germline V gene lookup returns CDR1 SEHNR and CDR2 FQNEAQ (reference sequence). The CDR3 spans 14 residues. V dropped 4 bases and J dropped 4; count of bases not matched to a gene: 2.

In this sample, this clonotype turned up many times. DNA of the CDR3: TGCGCCAGCAGCCAAGCCCACCTTGGGGCGGCGAACACCGGGGAGCTGTTTTTT. The encoded protein is CASSQAHLGAANTGELFF. The chain is built from TRBV4-3 and TRBJ2-2; TRBD1 might be the D (5 bases). Trimming cost V 1 base and J 0 bases, with 15 bases left between them. CDR1 and CDR2 from the germline V gene are LGHNA and YSLEER. This CDR3 region has 18 residues.

This clonotype was seen a handful of times. This chain connects TRBV15 to TRBJ2-5; D is unresolved. CDR1 and CDR2 (germline): LNHNV, YYDKDF (reference sequence). The CDR3 totals 14 residues. Trimming stripped 0 bases from V and 5 bases from J, with 10 bases between. The CDR3 protein is CATSREGNRETQYF. CDR3 bases: TGTGCCACCAGCAGAGAGGGGAACCGGGAGACCCAGTACTTC.

The chain recombines TRBV5-6 with TRBJ2-2; D is uncertain. CDR3 length: 12 residues. The V and J ends lost 1 base and 5 bases respectively, with 3 bases between them. CDR1 is SGHDT and CDR2 is YYEEEE in the germline V gene. CDR3 coding DNA: TGTGCCAGCAGCTTGACGACCGGGGAGCTGTTTTTT. This gives the protein CASSLTTGELFF.

Ten or more counts support this clonotype. This sequence joins TRBV7-9 and TRBJ1-1; no definite D call. V dropped 1 base and J dropped 6 bases, with 9 bases sitting between them. The CDR3 has 13 amino acids. The germline V gene encodes CDR1 SEHNR and CDR2 FQNEAQ (reference sequence). CDR3 protein: CASSLVWAAEAFF. As DNA, the CDR3 is TGTGCCAGCAGCTTAGTCTGGGCGGCTGAAGCTTTCTTT.

This chain links TRBV11-1 with TRBJ1-1; D is unclear. V was pared by 1 base and J by 0 bases, with 9 bases between. The germline gives CDR1 SGHAT, CDR2 FQDESV (reference sequence). The CDR3 sequence is 15 residues long. CDR3 amino acids: CASSLEVGVNTEAFF. The CDR3, as DNA: TGTGCCAGCAGCTTAGAAGTTGGGGTGAACACTGAAGCTTTCTTT.

The V and J genes are TRBV12-3 or TRBV12-4 and TRBJ2-7; D uncertain. This CDR3 has 13 residues. The V end lost 2 bases, the J end lost 4 bases, and 9 bases lay between the germline ends. The CDR3 DNA reads as TGTGCCAGCAGTTTAAACTCCCAGTACGAGCAGTACTTC. It encodes CASSLNSQYEQYF.

This clonotype was seen a few times. The chain combines TRBV13 with TRBJ2-2, with TRBD2 as a possible D gene (6 bases). V lost 5 bases and J lost 4, with 17 bases in between. Germline V CDR1 and CDR2: PRHDT, FYEKMQ (reference sequence). This CDR3 comprises 16 residues. In DNA, the CDR3 is TGTGCCAGCAGCCCGATGGCCGGGACTCTCACCGGGGAGCTGTTTTTT. Translated: CASSPMAGTLTGELFF.

There are many counts of this clonotype. The gene calls are TRBV20-1 and TRBJ1-1; tentative D call: TRBD1 (5 bases). The CDR3 is 14 residues long. V dropped 1 base and J dropped 3 bases, with 12 bases sitting between them. Germline CDR1 DFQATT, CDR2 SNEGSKA (reference sequence). CDR3 region: CSARGPGGYTEAFF. In nucleotides, the CDR3 is TGCAGTGCTAGAGGTCCGGGGGGGTACACTGAAGCTTTCTTT.

Only a few counts were recorded for this clonotype. The chain's CDR3 is CASSLALRVENGYTF. For the CDR3, the DNA is TGTGCCAGCAGTTTAGCCCTTAGGGTGGAAAATGGCTACACCTTC. The rearrangement uses TRBV12-3 or TRBV12-4 and TRBJ1-2; D not certain. This CDR3 is built from 15 residues. The V end was cut by 0 bases, the J end by 6 bases, with 14 bases between.

This clonotype showed up many times. The V gene is TRBV9, the J gene TRBJ2-5; a weak D match, TRBD1 (6 bases). Looked up from germline, CDR1 is SGDLS and CDR2 is YYNGEE. Deletions cut 0 bases from V and 4 bases from J, with 13 bases between. The CDR3 covers 15 residues. CDR3 DNA sequence: TGTGCCAGCAGCGTAGCACAGGGAAGATTAGAGACCCAGTACTTC. Protein product: CASSVAQGRLETQYF.

This clonotype was seen only a few times. The gene calls are TRBV7-2 and TRBJ2-1; no clear D gene. This CDR3 is 15 amino acids long. V was pared by 5 bases and J by 0 bases, with 11 bases between. Looked up from germline, CDR1 is SGHTA and CDR2 is FQGNSA. The DNA for the CDR3 is TGTGCCAGCAGCCCACCGCGTAGCTCCTACAATGAGCAGTTCTTC. Its protein product is CASSPPRSSYNEQFF.

The CDR3 DNA follows: TGTGCCAGCAGTGGACCACAGGTTACCATGAACACTGAAGCTTTCTTT. Protein: CASSGPQVTMNTEAFF. The chain is built from TRBV2 and TRBJ1-1, with D possibly being TRBD1 (5 bases). The V gene's germline CDR1 is SNHLY and CDR2 FYNNEI. The CDR3 is 16 residues long. V lost 4 bases to trimming and J lost 0 bases, with 15 bases between them.

At least ten counts were recorded for this clonotype. The chain combines TRBV15 with TRBJ2-1; TRBD1 might be the D (6 bases). Trimming took 3 bases from V and 4 from J, leaving 10 bases between them. The length of the CDR3 is 14 residues. Germline V gene lookup returns CDR1 LNHNV and CDR2 YYDKDF (reference sequence). CDR3: CATSSVTGYNEQFF. CDR3 coding DNA: TGTGCCACCAGCAGCGTTACAGGGTACAATGAGCAGTTCTTC.